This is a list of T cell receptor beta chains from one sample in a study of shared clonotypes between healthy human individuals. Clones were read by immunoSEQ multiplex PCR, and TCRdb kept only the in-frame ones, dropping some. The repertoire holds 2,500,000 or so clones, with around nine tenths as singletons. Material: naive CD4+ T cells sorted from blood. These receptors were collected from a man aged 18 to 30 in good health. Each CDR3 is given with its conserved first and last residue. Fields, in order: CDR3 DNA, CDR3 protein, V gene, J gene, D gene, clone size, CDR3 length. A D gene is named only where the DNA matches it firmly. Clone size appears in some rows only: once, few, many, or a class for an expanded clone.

CDR3nt: TGTGCCAGCAGTTTAAGTATGCCTAACCACGAGCAGTACTTC
CDR3aa: CASSLSMPNHEQYF
v_gene: TRBV28
j_gene: TRBJ2-7
d_gene: -
abundance: -
len: 14

CDR3nt: TGTGCCAGCTCACCTTCGCTAGCGGGGGGCCCAGGGAATGAGCAGTTCTTC
CDR3aa: CASSPSLAGGPGNEQFF
v_gene: TRBV18
j_gene: TRBJ2-1
d_gene: TRBD2
abundance: -
len: 17

CDR3nt: TGTGCCAGCAGTCCAGGGAGGTCGAATGAAAAACTGTTTTTT
CDR3aa: CASSPGRSNEKLFF
v_gene: TRBV27
j_gene: TRBJ1-4
d_gene: -
abundance: -
len: 14

CDR3nt: TGTGCCAGCAGCTTGGCCGTTGACGTCTATGGCTACACCTTC
CDR3aa: CASSLAVDVYGYTF
v_gene: TRBV5-6
j_gene: TRBJ1-2
d_gene: -
abundance: -
len: 14

CDR3nt: TGCGCCAGCAGCTACGGACTAGCGGGAGGTTTGCCTGACACCGGGGAGCTGTTTTTT
CDR3aa: CASSYGLAGGLPDTGELFF
v_gene: TRBV5-1
j_gene: TRBJ2-2
d_gene: TRBD2
abundance: -
len: 19

CDR3nt: TGTGCCAGCAGCTTGGCCGGGACACCCACGGGGGCATCAGATACGCAGTATTTT
CDR3aa: CASSLAGTPTGASDTQYF
v_gene: TRBV5-4
j_gene: TRBJ2-3
d_gene: -
abundance: -
len: 18

CDR3nt: TGTGCCAGCAGCTTAGAGCAGACAAACACTGAAGCTTTCTTT
CDR3aa: CASSLEQTNTEAFF
v_gene: TRBV11-1
j_gene: TRBJ1-1
d_gene: -
abundance: -
len: 14

CDR3nt: TGCAGTGCTTATGGGGGTGATGGCTACACCTTC
CDR3aa: CSAYGGDGYTF
v_gene: TRBV20-1
j_gene: TRBJ1-2
d_gene: -
abundance: -
len: 11

CDR3nt: TGTGCCAGCAGCCTGGCAGGGGCGGGAGGGGGCTACCAGCAGTACTTC
CDR3aa: CASSLAGAGGGYQQYF
v_gene: TRBV5-4
j_gene: TRBJ2-7
d_gene: TRBD2
abundance: -
len: 16

CDR3nt: TGTGCCAGCAGCCCACACGGACAGGTTCCTTATGGCTACACCTTC
CDR3aa: CASSPHGQVPYGYTF
v_gene: TRBV7-6
j_gene: TRBJ1-2
d_gene: TRBD1
abundance: -
len: 15

CDR3nt: TGTGCCAGCAGCTACTACCGGGACAGGGAAAATGAGCAGTTCTTC
CDR3aa: CASSYYRDRENEQFF
v_gene: TRBV11-2
j_gene: TRBJ2-1
d_gene: TRBD1
abundance: once
len: 15

CDR3nt: TGCGCCAGCAGCCCCCGACAGGGGATCTACGAGCAGTACTTC
CDR3aa: CASSPRQGIYEQYF
v_gene: TRBV5-1
j_gene: TRBJ2-7
d_gene: TRBD1
abundance: -
len: 14

CDR3nt: TGTGCCAGCAGTTTAGACAGCGGAGGGAGACAGCCCCAGCATTTT
CDR3aa: CASSLDSGGRQPQHF
v_gene: TRBV28
j_gene: TRBJ1-5
d_gene: -
abundance: -
len: 15

CDR3nt: TGCGCCAGCAGCCAAGGACAGTTCGGGGAGCTGTTTTTT
CDR3aa: CASSQGQFGELFF
v_gene: TRBV4-1
j_gene: TRBJ2-2
d_gene: -
abundance: -
len: 13

CDR3nt: TGCGCCACCTCGGACAGCTATGGCTACACCTTC
CDR3aa: CATSDSYGYTF
v_gene: TRBV5-1
j_gene: TRBJ1-2
d_gene: -
abundance: -
len: 11

CDR3nt: TGCGCCAGCAGCCAAGCAGGGGAAGTTGGCCTTTCACCCCTCCACTTT
CDR3aa: CASSQAGEVGLSPLHF
v_gene: TRBV4-1
j_gene: TRBJ1-6
d_gene: -
abundance: -
len: 16

CDR3nt: TGTGCCAGCAGCTCACCGCCGGGGCTGAACACTGAAGCTTTCTTT
CDR3aa: CASSSPPGLNTEAFF
v_gene: TRBV7-2
j_gene: TRBJ1-1
d_gene: -
abundance: -
len: 15

CDR3nt: TGTGCCAGCAGTTACCATCGGCCGGGAGAGGGCTACGAGCAGTACTTC
CDR3aa: CASSYHRPGEGYEQYF
v_gene: TRBV6-5
j_gene: TRBJ2-7
d_gene: -
abundance: -
len: 16

CDR3nt: TGTGCCATCACCTACGCGGTAGGGGCTAACTATGGCTACACCTTC
CDR3aa: CAITYAVGANYGYTF
v_gene: TRBV10-3
j_gene: TRBJ1-2
d_gene: -
abundance: -
len: 15

CDR3nt: TGTGCCAGTAGTATAACAGGCTATGGCTACACCTTC
CDR3aa: CASSITGYGYTF
v_gene: TRBV19
j_gene: TRBJ1-2
d_gene: -
abundance: once
len: 12

CDR3nt: TGTGCCAGCAGCGTGGGACAGGGTACCATGAACACTGAAGCTTTCTTT
CDR3aa: CASSVGQGTMNTEAFF
v_gene: TRBV5-4
j_gene: TRBJ1-1
d_gene: TRBD1
abundance: -
len: 16

CDR3nt: TGTGCCAGCAGCTTCTACAGGGGACGCACAGATACGCAGTATTTT
CDR3aa: CASSFYRGRTDTQYF
v_gene: TRBV7-8
j_gene: TRBJ2-3
d_gene: TRBD1
abundance: -
len: 15

CDR3nt: TGTGCCAGCAGTTACTCGACAGGGAAACAACAATTCTACGAGCAGTACTTC
CDR3aa: CASSYSTGKQQFYEQYF
v_gene: TRBV6-8
j_gene: TRBJ2-7
d_gene: TRBD1
abundance: -
len: 17

CDR3nt: TGTGCCAGCAGCTTGGGGACAGGGGCCTTCCCCCAGCATTTT
CDR3aa: CASSLGTGAFPQHF
v_gene: TRBV5-4
j_gene: TRBJ1-5
d_gene: TRBD1
abundance: -
len: 14

CDR3nt: TGTGCCAGCAGCTTAGAGGGCAGCTTAACCTACGAGCAGTACTTC
CDR3aa: CASSLEGSLTYEQYF
v_gene: TRBV7-6
j_gene: TRBJ2-7
d_gene: -
abundance: -
len: 15

CDR3nt: TGCGCCAGCAACCCTTTAGCGGGCTCCTACAATGAGCAGTTCTTC
CDR3aa: CASNPLAGSYNEQFF
v_gene: TRBV5-1
j_gene: TRBJ2-1
d_gene: TRBD2
abundance: -
len: 15

CDR3nt: TGTGCCAGCCCCAGGTCCCAGCATTTT
CDR3aa: CASPRSQHF
v_gene: TRBV27
j_gene: TRBJ1-5
d_gene: -
abundance: -
len: 9